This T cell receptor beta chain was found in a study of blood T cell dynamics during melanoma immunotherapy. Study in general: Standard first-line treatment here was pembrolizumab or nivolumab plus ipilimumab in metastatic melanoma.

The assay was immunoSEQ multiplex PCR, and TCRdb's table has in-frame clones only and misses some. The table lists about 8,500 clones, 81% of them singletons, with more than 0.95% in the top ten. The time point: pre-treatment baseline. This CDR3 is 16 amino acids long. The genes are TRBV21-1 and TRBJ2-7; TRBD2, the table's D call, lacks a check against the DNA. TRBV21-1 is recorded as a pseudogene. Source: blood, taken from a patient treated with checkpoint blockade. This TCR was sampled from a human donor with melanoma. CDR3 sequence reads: CASSKALTGEGYEQYF. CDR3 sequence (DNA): TGTGCCAGCAGCAAAGCCTTAACGGGAGAAGGCTACGAGCAGTACTTC.